Below, 26 T cell receptor beta chains from the same sample are listed, as sequenced in a study of blood T cell repertoires in COVID-19. The protocol was immunoSEQ multiplex PCR, while the TCRdb copy is restricted to in-frame clones and leaves out a portion. The data contain about 410,000 clones, 70% to 90% of them seen just once; the ten biggest clones take up almost 1.5%. Sequenced input: peripheral blood. The receptors come from a woman in her thirties with active or convalescent COVID-19.

This sequence joins TRBV5-6 and TRBJ2-2; 7 bases map to TRBD2. The CDR3 length is 16 residues. V gave up 4 bases and J gave up 1 base; unmatched junction bases: 7. The germline V gene has CDR1 SGHDT and CDR2 YYEEEE. CDR3 nucleotide sequence: TGTGCCAGCAGCACCGTAGAGCGGGGGAACACCGGGGAGCTGTTTTTT. This encodes CASSTVERGNTGELFF.

J is TRBJ1-5 and V is TRBV11-2, with D tentatively TRBD1 (6 bases). Germline CDR1 SGHAT, CDR2 FQNNGV. The CDR3 loop spans 16 amino acids. V lost 2 bases and J 6 bases, leaving 17 bases between the germline ends. CDR3: CASSLLAGVQGQPQHF. The DNA for the CDR3 is TGTGCCAGCAGCTTACTCGCAGGGGTGCAGGGTCAGCCCCAGCATTTT.

The chain employs TRBV10-3 and TRBJ1-6; the match to TRBD1 covers 11 bases. The CDR3 loop spans 15 amino acids. The ends lost 2 bases at V and 10 bases at J; junction bases unmatched: 4. Germline CDR1 ENHRY, CDR2 SYGVKD. The CDR3 nucleotides are TGTGCCATCAGTGAGGGGACAGGGGGATGGTCACCCCTCCACTTT. It encodes CAISEGTGGWSPLHF.

The chain is built from TRBV6-5 and TRBJ1-4; 7 bases agree with TRBD1. This CDR3 contains 12 residues. In germline, CDR1 is MNHEY, CDR2 SVGAGI. This CDR3 reads CAVGQGVEKLFF. The CDR3 nucleotides are TGTGCGGTGGGGCAGGGGGTTGAAAAACTGTTTTTT.

The chain carries TRBV4-1 and TRBJ1-1, with TRBD1 matching 7 bases. Looked up from germline, CDR1 is MGHRA and CDR2 is YSYEKL. V trimming: 1 base; J trimming: 4 bases; junction bases outside the gene matches: 6. CDR3 length: 15 amino acids. The DNA of the CDR3 is TGCGCCAGCAGCCAAGGGTCACAGGGGAGCACTGAAGCTTTCTTT. This encodes CASSQGSQGSTEAFF.

There are many counts of this clone. The chain uses TRBV15 and TRBJ1-2; D ambiguous. The CDR3 contains 14 residues. Germline CDR1 reads LNHNV; CDR2 reads YYDKDF (reference sequence). The V and J ends lost 0 bases and 7 bases respectively, with 12 bases between them. The DNA of the CDR3 is TGTGCCACCAGCAGAGATAGCACGGAGGTTGGCTACACCTTC. It is translated as CATSRDSTEVGYTF. The full variable domain, its missing parts supplied by reference TRBV15 and TRBJ1-2, is DAMVIQNPRYQVTQFGKPVTLSCSQTLNHNVMYWYQQKSSQAPKLLFHYYDKDFNNEADTPDNFQSRRPNTSFCFLDIRSPGLGDTAMYLCATSRDSTEVGYTFGSGTRLTVV.

The chain has TRBV11-2 and TRBJ1-4; 9 bases agree with TRBD1. Germline CDR1 SGHAT, CDR2 FQNNGV. J gave up 8 bases and V 3 bases, and 7 bases lay outside the gene matches. This CDR3 contains 15 residues. Here the CDR3 reads CASSFDRGLGEKLFF. The CDR3 DNA is TGTGCCAGCAGCTTCGACAGGGGGTTGGGGGAAAAACTGTTTTTT.

The chain combines TRBV3-1 (or the pseudogene TRBV3-2) with TRBJ2-1; 11 bases fit TRBD2. Trimming at V came to 4 bases and at J to 9 bases, leaving 8 bases not matched to a gene. This CDR3 is built from 15 residues. Germline V gene lookup returns CDR1 LGHDT and CDR2 YNNKEL (reference sequence). The CDR3 loop reads CASSRTSGGLLEQFF. CDR3 sequence (DNA): TGTGCCAGCAGCCGAACTAGCGGGGGCCTTCTTGAGCAGTTCTTC.

This clone was seen a single time. This chain links TRBV12-3 or TRBV12-4 with TRBJ2-1; maybe TRBD2 (5 bases). V was trimmed by 6 bases and J by 7 bases, leaving 10 bases between them. The CDR3 covers 12 residues. In DNA form, the CDR3 reads TGTGCCAGCAGGGGAGCCCGGAATGAGCAGTTCTTC. It codes for CASRGARNEQFF.

V gene TRBV5-1 combines with J gene TRBJ1-1, with D unresolved. V lost 0 bases and J lost 4, with 10 bases in between. CDR3 size: 14 residues. Germline V gene lookup returns CDR1 SGHRS and CDR2 YFSETQ. The CDR3 loop reads CASSLAEGGTEAFF. CDR3 DNA: TGCGCCAGCAGCTTGGCGGAGGGAGGCACTGAAGCTTTCTTT.

The chain recombines TRBV7-6 with TRBJ1-5; tentatively, D is TRBD1 (5 bases). Trimming cost V 5 bases and J 3 bases, with 14 bases left between them. This CDR3 has 15 residues. Germline-derived CDR1 and CDR2 are SGHVS and FNYEAQ. The CDR3 bases are TGTGCCAGCAGCCTCCTCGCAGGGTACAATCAGCCCCAGCATTTT. Its protein product is CASSLLAGYNQPQHF.

This clone was seen only once. The chain recombines TRBV14 with TRBJ1-1; D uncertain. This CDR3 has 14 amino acids. Trimming removed 6 bases at V and 0 bases at J, with 11 bases between. The germline CDR1 and CDR2 sequences are SGHDN and FVKESK. This chain's CDR3 is CASRAGGMNTEAFF. For the CDR3, the DNA is TGTGCCAGCAGGGCGGGCGGAATGAACACTGAAGCTTTCTTT.

The chain couples TRBV9 to TRBJ2-5; 12 nucleotides align to TRBD2. V trimming: 0 bases; J trimming: 5 bases; junction bases outside the gene matches: 8. Germline V gene sequence: CDR1 SGDLS, CDR2 YYNGEE. This CDR3 spans 17 amino acids. CDR3 bases: TGTGCCAGCAGCGTAGCCAAGACTAGCGGGAGCGGCGAGACCCAGTACTTC. The encoded protein is CASSVAKTSGSGETQYF. Based on the CDR3 plus reference TRBV9 and TRBJ2-5, the full variable domain is DSGVTQTPKHLITATGQRVTLRCSPRSGDLSVYWYQQSLDQGLQFLIQYYNGEERAKGNILERFSAQQFPDLHSELNLSSLELGDSALYFCASSVAKTSGSGETQYFGPGTRLLVL.

This chain uses TRBV4-2 with TRBJ1-1; D uncertain. The CDR3 runs to 12 residues. Germline loops: CDR1 LGHNA, CDR2 YNFKEQ. V lost 0 bases and J lost 5, with 4 bases in between. DNA for the CDR3: TGTGCCAGCAGCCAAGATTTAACTGAAGCTTTCTTT. Protein product: CASSQDLTEAFF.

The V call is TRBV5-4, the J call TRBJ1-1, with D hard to call. The CDR3 length is 15 residues. V was pared by 4 bases and J by 0 bases, with 13 bases between. In germline, CDR1 is SGHNT, CDR2 YYREEE (reference sequence). The CDR3 DNA reads TGTGCCAGCAGCCCGATATTCCCAGTGAACACTGAAGCTTTCTTT. Encoded protein: CASSPIFPVNTEAFF.

CDR3 nucleotide sequence: TGTGCCCGGTCAATTAGCGCTAAGGGTCGCGAGCAGTACTTC. It yields the protein CARSISAKGREQYF. This chain uses TRBV30 with TRBJ2-7; TRBD2 might be the D (5 bases). Trimming removed 8 bases at V and 6 bases at J, with 23 bases between. The CDR3 runs to 14 residues. Germline lookup yields CDR1 GTSNPN and CDR2 SVGIG (reference sequence).

Only one count was recorded for this clone. This chain joins TRBV27 and TRBJ2-5; 11 bases match TRBD2. CDR1 is MNHEY and CDR2 is SMNVEV in the germline V gene (reference sequence). V was pared by 4 bases and J by 9 bases, with 16 bases of the junction left unmatched. The CDR3 runs to 17 residues. CDR3 in amino acids: CASSSGLAGSREVPQYF. In DNA, the CDR3 is TGTGCCAGCAGTTCCGGACTAGCGGGTTCCCGGGAAGTCCCCCAGTACTTC.

V is TRBV6-5 and J is TRBJ2-3, with D tentatively TRBD1 (6 bases). V shed 10 bases and J shed 9 bases, with 20 bases lying between them. CDR1 MNHEY and CDR2 SVGAGI come from the germline V gene. The CDR3 covers 13 residues. This CDR3 is CATYDTGKRTQYF. CDR3 nucleotides: TGTGCCACCTATGATACAGGGAAACGGACGCAGTATTTT.

The chain links TRBV30 to TRBJ1-1, with a weak D call TRBD1 (5 bases). Trimming shortened V by 0 bases and J by 4 bases, and 12 bases separated the two germline ends. Germline V gene data show CDR1 as GTSNPN and CDR2 as SVGIG (reference sequence). The CDR3 loop spans 14 amino acids. CDR3 in amino acids: CAWSVGGIRTEAFF. In nucleotides, the CDR3 is TGTGCCTGGAGTGTGGGGGGAATACGCACTGAAGCTTTCTTT.

This clone was seen only once. The chain is built from TRBV18 and TRBJ1-1; TRBD1 agrees at 9 bases. The CDR3 covers 16 residues. Trimming at V came to 1 base and at J to 5 bases, leaving 8 bases not matched to a gene. Germline V gene data show CDR1 as KGHSH and CDR2 as LQKENI. The CDR3 sequence is CASSPLEQGAGTEAFF. In nucleotides, the CDR3 is TGTGCCAGCTCACCACTGGAACAGGGGGCCGGGACTGAAGCTTTCTTT.

On this clone: The same CDR3 arises from other DNA sequences in this sample as well. V gene TRBV5-5 combines with J gene TRBJ2-1; D may be TRBD2 (6 bases). The CDR3 spans 14 residues. Germline lookup yields CDR1 SGHKS and CDR2 YYEKEE (reference sequence). V was shortened by 4 bases and J by 3 bases, with 11 bases between the two germline ends. The CDR3 protein is CASSPGTHYNEQFF. The CDR3 nucleotides read TGTGCCAGCAGCCCAGGGACTCACTACAATGAGCAGTTCTTC.

The rearrangement joins TRBV2 to TRBJ1-6, with 7 nucleotides matching TRBD1. Germline-derived CDR1 and CDR2 are SNHLY and FYNNEI. V was clipped by 7 bases and J by 5 bases; unmatched bases: 8. This CDR3 is 15 amino acids long. The CDR3 sequence is CASTGQLSHNSPLHF. The CDR3 DNA sequence: TGTGCCAGCACGGGACAGTTATCACATAATTCACCCCTCCACTTT.

This chain uses TRBV2 with TRBJ2-5; maybe TRBD2 (5 bases). The CDR3 extends over 17 amino acids. Germline CDR1 reads SNHLY; CDR2 reads FYNNEI. Trimming removed 6 bases from V and 4 bases from J, with 24 bases in between. The CDR3 nucleotides read TGTGCCAGCAGGGGTCCTCCAACTAGGCCGGGCGGAGAGACCCAGTACTTC. This translates into CASRGPPTRPGGETQYF.

The chain joins TRBV19 to TRBJ2-3; 8 nucleotides line up with TRBD2. V dropped 4 bases and J dropped 2; count of bases not matched to a gene: 8. The CDR3 is 16 amino acids. Looked up from germline, CDR1 is LNHDA and CDR2 is SQIVND (reference sequence). The CDR3 is CASSKVPAGATDTQYF. The CDR3 DNA sequence: TGTGCCAGTAGTAAGGTGCCAGCGGGAGCCACAGATACGCAGTATTTT.

The chain employs TRBV6-5 and TRBJ1-2, with 7 bases identical to TRBD1. This CDR3 contains 15 residues. J was trimmed by 8 bases and V by 5 bases; bases with no gene match: 14. CDR1 and CDR2 from the germline V gene are MNHEY and SVGAGI. The CDR3 loop is CASSTRDRSLQGYTF. CDR3 DNA: TGTGCCAGCAGTACCCGGGACAGAAGTCTCCAAGGCTACACCTTC.

This clone was counted a single time. The chain uses TRBV7-9 and TRBJ2-6; no definite D call. The CDR3 contains 15 residues. The V end lost 5 bases, the J end lost 2 bases, and 10 bases lay between the germline ends. The germline gives CDR1 SEHNR, CDR2 FQNEAQ (reference sequence). The CDR3 is CASSPPSPGANVLTF. DNA for the CDR3: TGTGCCAGCAGCCCCCCGTCCCCTGGGGCCAACGTCCTGACTTTC.